The T cell receptor beta chain described here comes from a study of monozygotic twins with inflammatory bowel disease. TCRdb re-called the 5' RACE reads, yielding one record per CDR3 amino acid sequence without DNA. The table lists a few hundred thousand distinct CDR3 sequences. Germline V gene sequence: CDR1 KGHDR, CDR2 SFDVKD. The CDR3 is 16 residues long. The receptor was isolated from a human donor with ulcerative colitis or Crohn's disease, or a healthy co-twin of an affected twin (not recorded which). The sample was blood. The V and J genes are TRBV24-1 and TRBJ2-5; lacking DNA, the TRBD2 call made by TCRdb goes unchecked. CDR3 region: CATSDPGGGPVETQYF.